Included here is one T cell receptor beta chain sequence, with context. Its target is not known. The data stem from a study of radiation and T cells in renal cell carcinoma. Here immunoSEQ multiplex PCR was the method, and the copy in TCRdb shows in-frame clones only, minus some. Among 85,000 to 100,000 clones listed, approximately 86% were seen once. The CDR3 sequence is 13 residues long. V was clipped by 4 bases and J by 6 bases, with 13 bases between them. Germline V gene data show CDR1 as SGDLS and CDR2 as YYNGEE. Findings and limits, study-wide: Pretreatment tumor biopsies were lacking, so baseline clonotypes are unknown.

Time point here: baseline pretreatment blood. Treatment defined: 15 Gy SBRT to primary tumor, nephrectomy 4 weeks later. This renal cell carcinoma was of the clear cell type. The chain links TRBV9 to TRBJ1-2; tentatively, D is TRBD1 (6 bases). Specimen: blood, collected from a patient whose treatment included radiotherapy and nephrectomy. The clonotype comes from a man in his fifties with renal cell carcinoma. The CDR3 reads CASSSTGSNGYTF. In DNA, the CDR3 is TGTGCCAGCAGCAGCACAGGGTCAAATGGCTACACCTTC.